Below, 12 T cell receptor beta chains from the same sample are listed, as sequenced in a study of T cell changes during pregnancy in multiple sclerosis. The method was immunoSEQ multiplex PCR; TCRdb's version includes in-frame clones alone and lacks a portion of them. The sample has some 100,000 clones, roughly nine tenths seen once. The sequenced sample was peripheral blood, obtained in the second trimester of pregnancy. Source of these receptors: a female donor with multiple sclerosis, enrolled in a pregnancy study.

The V gene is TRBV9, the J gene TRBJ2-2; 11 positions agree with TRBD1. The length of the CDR3 is 18 residues. V was pared by 3 bases and J by 4 bases, with 11 bases of the junction left unmatched. Germline V gives CDR1 SGDLS, CDR2 YYNGEE. The CDR3 is CASSAPGQGARGTGELFF. The DNA for the CDR3 is TGTGCCAGCAGCGCCCCAGGACAGGGGGCGCGGGGCACCGGGGAGCTGTTTTTT.

The J gene is TRBJ1-3, the V gene TRBV2; the match to TRBD1 covers 11 bases. V lost 8 bases, J lost 4 bases, and 16 bases stayed unmatched. This CDR3 comprises 18 residues. CDR1 is SNHLY and CDR2 is FYNNEI in the germline V gene. CDR3 sequence (DNA): TGTGCCAGCGCGTCGGGGCCTCCGGGACAGGGGGAGGGAAACACCATATATTTT. Its protein product is CASASGPPGQGEGNTIYF. Full variable domain (missing parts from reference TRBV2 and TRBJ1-3): EPEVTQTPSHQVTQMGQEVILRCVPISNHLYFYWYRQILGQKVEFLVSFYNNEISEKSEIFDDQFSVERPDGSNFTLKIRSTKLEDSAMYFCASASGPPGQGEGNTIYFGEGSWLTVV.

This clone appeared once. The rearrangement links TRBV7-6 to TRBJ2-1; 10 bases align to TRBD2. CDR3 size: 16 residues. V trimming: 5 bases; J trimming: 2 bases; junction bases outside the gene matches: 6. Germline-derived CDR1 and CDR2 are SGHVS and FNYEAQ. This CDR3 reads CASSALTSGAYNEQFF. For the CDR3, the DNA is TGTGCCAGCAGCGCGCTCACTAGCGGGGCCTACAATGAGCAGTTCTTC.

This clone was recorded only once. One junction end does not reproduce the germline sequence, and a read error may be involved. V usage is TRBV5-1 and J usage is TRBJ2-5; the D gene is possibly TRBD1 (5 bases). The CDR3 has 15 amino acids. Germline V gives CDR1 SGHRS, CDR2 YFSETQ. In DNA form, the CDR3 reads TGCGCCAGCAGCTTGGAGGCCAGGGCACAAGAGACCCGGTACTTC. It specifies CASSLEARAQETRYF.

The gene calls are TRBV19 and TRBJ1-2; D remains unclear. The V gene lost 5 bases and the J gene lost 1 base, with 11 bases spanning the gap. Germline V gene sequence: CDR1 LNHDA, CDR2 SQIVND (reference sequence). CDR3 length equals 14 residues. The CDR3 DNA reads TGTGCCAGTAGTGGTACCGCCGGTAACTATGGCTACACCTTC. It encodes CASSGTAGNYGYTF.

The rearrangement uses TRBV4-1 and TRBJ2-2; perhaps TRBD2 as D (6 bases). This CDR3 region has 16 residues. V shed 3 bases and J shed 6 bases, with 17 bases lying between them. CDR1 is MGHRA and CDR2 is YSYEKL in the germline V gene. The CDR3 spells CASSHRAAGMAGELFF. CDR3 in DNA: TGCGCCAGCAGCCACAGAGCAGCGGGTATGGCCGGGGAGCTGTTTTTT.

The rearrangement uses TRBV11-3 and TRBJ2-1, with 12 bases fitting TRBD2. J was trimmed by 9 bases and V by 1 base; bases with no gene match: 7. The CDR3 runs 16 residues. Germline V CDR1 and CDR2: SGHNT, YENEEA. CDR3 amino acids: CASSLAPSGGAVEQFF. The DNA for the CDR3 is TGTGCCAGCAGCTTAGCCCCTAGCGGGGGGGCGGTTGAGCAGTTCTTC.

The chain is built from TRBV19 and TRBJ1-4; no firm D call. CDR1 and CDR2 from the germline V gene are LNHDA and SQIVND (reference sequence). The V end was cut by 5 bases, the J end by 5 bases, with 9 bases between. This CDR3 has 13 amino acids. CDR3 in amino acids: CASSAYTNEKLFF. CDR3 bases: TGTGCCAGTAGTGCCTATACCAATGAAAAACTGTTTTTT.

The CDR3 nucleotides are TGCGCCAGCAGCTTTGGGGGGGGCCGTGCCACAGATACGCAGTATTTT. This encodes CASSFGGGRATDTQYF. The chain joins TRBV5-1 to TRBJ2-3, with D possibly being TRBD2 (7 bases). Per the germline V gene, CDR1 is SGHRS and CDR2 is YFSETQ. Deletions cut 2 bases from V and 2 bases from J, with 15 bases between. The length of the CDR3 is 16 residues.

DNA of the CDR3: TGTGCCAGTAGTCCCCCGGTAACTACAAACTATGGCTACACCTTC. Its protein is CASSPPVTTNYGYTF. The chain combines TRBV19 with TRBJ1-2; no clear D gene. The CDR3 extends over 15 amino acids. Germline V gene data show CDR1 as LNHDA and CDR2 as SQIVND (reference sequence). V dropped 5 bases and J dropped 2 bases, with 15 bases sitting between them.

The chain combines TRBV20-1 with TRBJ1-4, with D uncertain. The CDR3 length is 11 residues. V was shortened by 5 bases and J by 13 bases, with 14 bases between the two germline ends. The V gene's germline CDR1 is DFQATT and CDR2 SNEGSKA (reference sequence). CDR3 residues: CSAGLWPGLFF. The CDR3 region has the DNA TGCAGTGCTGGCCTGTGGCCGGGACTGTTTTTT.

This chain uses TRBV6-6 with TRBJ2-7; D is possibly TRBD2 (6 bases). V lost 0 bases and J lost 2, with 11 bases in between. The CDR3 has 15 residues. In germline, CDR1 is MNHNY, CDR2 SVGAGI (reference sequence). The CDR3 nucleotides are TGTGCCAGCAGTTACTCGGCGGGATCTCCCTACGAGCAGTACTTC. Protein: CASSYSAGSPYEQYF.